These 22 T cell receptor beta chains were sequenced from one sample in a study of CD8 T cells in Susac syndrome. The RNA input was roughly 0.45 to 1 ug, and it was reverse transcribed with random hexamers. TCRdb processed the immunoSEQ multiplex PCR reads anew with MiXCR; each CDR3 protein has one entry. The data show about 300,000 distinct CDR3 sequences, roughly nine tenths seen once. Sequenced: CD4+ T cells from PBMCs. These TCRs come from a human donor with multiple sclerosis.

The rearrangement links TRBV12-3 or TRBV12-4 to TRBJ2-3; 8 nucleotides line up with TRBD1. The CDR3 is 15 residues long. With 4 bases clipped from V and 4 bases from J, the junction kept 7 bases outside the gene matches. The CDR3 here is CASSSRTGRADTQYF. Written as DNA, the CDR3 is TGTGCCAGCAGTTCCCGGACAGGGCGAGCAGATACGCAGTATTTT.

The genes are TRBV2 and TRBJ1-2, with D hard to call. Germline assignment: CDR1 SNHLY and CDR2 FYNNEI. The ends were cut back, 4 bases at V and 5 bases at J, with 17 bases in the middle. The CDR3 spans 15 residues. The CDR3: CASSAWGIIRYGYTF. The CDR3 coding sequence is TGTGCCAGCAGTGCGTGGGGAATTATAAGATATGGCTACACCTTC.

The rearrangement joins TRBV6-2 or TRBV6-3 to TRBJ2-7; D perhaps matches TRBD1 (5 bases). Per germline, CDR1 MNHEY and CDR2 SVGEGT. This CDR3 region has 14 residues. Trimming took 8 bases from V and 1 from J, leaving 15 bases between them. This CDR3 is CASRYPGHSYEQYF. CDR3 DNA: TGTGCCAGCCGCTACCCCGGACATTCCTACGAGCAGTACTTC.

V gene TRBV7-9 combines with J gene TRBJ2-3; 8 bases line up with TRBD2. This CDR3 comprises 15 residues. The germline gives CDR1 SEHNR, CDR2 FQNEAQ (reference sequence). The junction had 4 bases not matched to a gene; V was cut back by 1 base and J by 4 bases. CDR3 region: CASSLGAGGSDTQYF. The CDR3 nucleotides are TGTGCCAGCAGCTTAGGGGCGGGGGGATCAGATACGCAGTATTTT.

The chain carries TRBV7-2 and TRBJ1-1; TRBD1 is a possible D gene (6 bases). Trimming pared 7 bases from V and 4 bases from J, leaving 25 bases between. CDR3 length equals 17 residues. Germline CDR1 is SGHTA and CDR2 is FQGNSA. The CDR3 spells CASTGPDRIFGGTEAFF. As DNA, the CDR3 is TGTGCCAGCACCGGACCGGACAGAATTTTTGGAGGCACTGAAGCTTTCTTT.

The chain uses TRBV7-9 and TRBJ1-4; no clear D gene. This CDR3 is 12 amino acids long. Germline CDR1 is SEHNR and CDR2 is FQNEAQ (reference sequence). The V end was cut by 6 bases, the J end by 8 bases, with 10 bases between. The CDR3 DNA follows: TGTGCCAGCAGTATCCTCGGGGAAAAACTGTTTTTT. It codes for CASSILGEKLFF.

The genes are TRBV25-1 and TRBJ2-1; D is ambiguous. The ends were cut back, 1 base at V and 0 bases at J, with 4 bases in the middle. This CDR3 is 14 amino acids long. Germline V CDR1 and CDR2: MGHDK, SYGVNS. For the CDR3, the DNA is TGTGCCAGCAGTGAATTTCTCTCCTACAATGAGCAGTTCTTC. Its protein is CASSEFLSYNEQFF.

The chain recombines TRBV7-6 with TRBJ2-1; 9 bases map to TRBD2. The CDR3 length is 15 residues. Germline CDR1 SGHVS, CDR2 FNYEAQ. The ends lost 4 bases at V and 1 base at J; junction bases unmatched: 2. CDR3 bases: TGTGCCAGCAGCTCTCTAGCGGGATCCTACAATGAGCAGTTCTTC. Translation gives CASSSLAGSYNEQFF.

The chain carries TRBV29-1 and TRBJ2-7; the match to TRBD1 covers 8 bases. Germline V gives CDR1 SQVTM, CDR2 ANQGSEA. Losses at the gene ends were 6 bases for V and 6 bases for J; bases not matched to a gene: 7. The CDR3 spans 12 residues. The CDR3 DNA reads TGCAGCGTATCGGACAGGGTCGGCGAGCAGTACTTC. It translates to CSVSDRVGEQYF.

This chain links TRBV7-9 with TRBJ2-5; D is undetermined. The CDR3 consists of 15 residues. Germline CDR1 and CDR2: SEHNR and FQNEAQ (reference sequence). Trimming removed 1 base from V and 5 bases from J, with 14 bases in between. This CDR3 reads CASSLVNGVDETQYF. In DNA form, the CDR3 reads TGTGCCAGCAGCTTAGTAAACGGTGTGGATGAGACCCAGTACTTC.

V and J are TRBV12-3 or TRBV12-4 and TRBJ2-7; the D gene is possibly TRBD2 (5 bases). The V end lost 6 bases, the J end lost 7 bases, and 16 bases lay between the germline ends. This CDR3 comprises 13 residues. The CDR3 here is CASRQTSTGEQYF. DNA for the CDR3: TGTGCCAGCAGGCAGACCTCCACGGGGGAGCAGTACTTC.

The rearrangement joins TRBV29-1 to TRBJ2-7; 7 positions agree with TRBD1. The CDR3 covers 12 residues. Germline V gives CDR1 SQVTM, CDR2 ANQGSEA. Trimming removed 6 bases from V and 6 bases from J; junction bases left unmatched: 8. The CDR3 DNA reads TGCAGCGTCGACAGGGAGCTTGGCGAGCAGTACTTC. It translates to CSVDRELGEQYF.

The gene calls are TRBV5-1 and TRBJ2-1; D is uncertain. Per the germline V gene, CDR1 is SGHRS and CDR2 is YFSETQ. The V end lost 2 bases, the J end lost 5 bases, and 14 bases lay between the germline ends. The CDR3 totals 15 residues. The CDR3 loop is CASSFSGVSNNEQFF. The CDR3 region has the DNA TGCGCCAGCAGCTTTTCTGGAGTTAGCAACAATGAGCAGTTCTTC.

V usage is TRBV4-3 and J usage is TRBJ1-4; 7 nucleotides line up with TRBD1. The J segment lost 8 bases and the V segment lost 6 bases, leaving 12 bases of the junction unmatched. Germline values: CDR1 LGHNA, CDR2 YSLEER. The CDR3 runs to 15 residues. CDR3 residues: CASRRQGGIREKLFF. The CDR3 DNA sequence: TGCGCCAGCAGGAGACAGGGAGGAATCAGGGAAAAACTGTTTTTT.

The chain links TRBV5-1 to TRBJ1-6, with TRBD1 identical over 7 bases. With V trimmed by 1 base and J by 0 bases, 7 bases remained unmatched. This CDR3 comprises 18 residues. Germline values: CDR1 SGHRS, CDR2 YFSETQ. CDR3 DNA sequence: TGCGCCAGCAGCTTGTACCCGACAGGGAGCTCCTATAATTCACCCCTCCACTTT. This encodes CASSLYPTGSSYNSPLHF. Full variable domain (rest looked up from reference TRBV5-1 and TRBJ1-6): KAGVTQTPRYLIKTRGQQVTLSCSPISGHRSVSWYQQTPGQGLQFLFEYFSETQRNKGNFPGRFSGRQFSNSRSEMNVSTLELGDSALYLCASSLYPTGSSYNSPLHFGNGTRLTVT.

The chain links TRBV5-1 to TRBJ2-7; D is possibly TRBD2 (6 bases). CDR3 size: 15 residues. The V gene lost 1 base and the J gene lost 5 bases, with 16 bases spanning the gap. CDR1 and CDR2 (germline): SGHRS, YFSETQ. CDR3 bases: TGCGCCAGCAGCTTGTTAGGAGGGAACCTTAACGAGCAGTACTTC. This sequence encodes CASSLLGGNLNEQYF. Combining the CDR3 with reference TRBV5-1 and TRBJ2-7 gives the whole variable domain KAGVTQTPRYLIKTRGQQVTLSCSPISGHRSVSWYQQTPGQGLQFLFEYFSETQRNKGNFPGRFSGRQFSNSRSEMNVSTLELGDSALYLCASSLLGGNLNEQYFGPGTRLTVT.

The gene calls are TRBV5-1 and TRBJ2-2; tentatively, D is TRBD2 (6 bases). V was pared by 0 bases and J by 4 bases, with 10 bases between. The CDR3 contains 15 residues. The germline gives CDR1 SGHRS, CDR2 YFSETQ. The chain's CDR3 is CASSLGDSSTGELFF. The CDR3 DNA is TGCGCCAGCAGCTTGGGGGACTCCTCCACCGGGGAGCTGTTTTTT.

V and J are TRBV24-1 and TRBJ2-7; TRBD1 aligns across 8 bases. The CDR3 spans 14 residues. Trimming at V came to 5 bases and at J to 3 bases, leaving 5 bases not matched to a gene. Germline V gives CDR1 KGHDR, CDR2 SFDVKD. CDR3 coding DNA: TGTGCCACCAGTGCCCCGGACAGGGTCTACGAGCAGTACTTC. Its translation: CATSAPDRVYEQYF.

CDR3 region: CASSQSAAGNQPQHF. The CDR3 coding sequence is TGTGCCAGCAGCCAATCGGCGGCAGGGAATCAGCCCCAGCATTTT. The rearrangement uses TRBV16 and TRBJ1-5, with a tentative D call TRBD1 (5 bases). Germline CDR1 is KGHSY and CDR2 is FQNENV. Trimming pared 0 bases from V and 4 bases from J, leaving 10 bases between. The CDR3 spans 15 residues.

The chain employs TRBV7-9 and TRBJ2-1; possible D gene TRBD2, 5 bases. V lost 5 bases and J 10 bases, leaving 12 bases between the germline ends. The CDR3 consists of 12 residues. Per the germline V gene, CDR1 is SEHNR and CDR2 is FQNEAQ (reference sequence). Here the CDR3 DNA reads TGTGCCAGCAGCCACTCCGACTACGAGCAGTTCTTC. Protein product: CASSHSDYEQFF.

The CDR3 spells CASSIGQSTDTQYF. CDR3 sequence (DNA): TGCGCCAGCAGCATAGGACAGAGCACAGATACGCAGTATTTT. This chain connects TRBV5-1 to TRBJ2-3; D perhaps matches TRBD1 (6 bases). This CDR3 contains 14 residues. Trimming took off 4 bases at V and 0 bases at J, with 9 bases between the two ends. Germline V gives CDR1 SGHRS, CDR2 YFSETQ.

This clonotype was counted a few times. The CDR3 DNA reads TGTGCCAGCACACAGGGCAATCAGCCCCAGCATTTT. Protein: CASTQGNQPQHF. The chain couples TRBV2 to TRBJ1-5; TRBD1 might be the D (5 bases). CDR1 SNHLY and CDR2 FYNNEI come from the germline V gene. The germline V and J ends were trimmed by 7 bases and 2 bases, with 6 bases remaining between them. This CDR3 has 12 residues.